This T cell receptor beta chain comes out of a study of glioma-infiltrating T cells after dendritic cell vaccination. The germline gives CDR1 SNHLY, CDR2 FYNNEI. V dropped 6 bases and J dropped 7 bases, with 20 bases sitting between them. The CDR3 is made up of 15 amino acids. Method: immunoSEQ multiplex PCR; TCRdb's copy keeps in-frame clones and lacks some. The sample has about 100,000 clones, less than 90% seen once. The time point: after dendritic cell vaccination, including at tumor progression/relapse. This TCR came from a human donor with glioblastoma. The chain uses TRBV2 and TRBJ2-3; D may be TRBD2 (5 bases). Specimen: blood, collected after dendritic cell vaccination. CDR3 region: CASSPERIRVNTQYF. CDR3 nucleotides: TGTGCCAGCAGCCCGGAGCGGATACGAGTGAATACGCAGTATTTT.